A selection of T cell receptor beta chains follows, all from one sample in a study of PD-1 blockade in mismatch repair-deficient tumors. The assay was immunoSEQ multiplex PCR, and TCRdb's table has in-frame clones only and misses some. The table includes about 51,000 clones, over 75% detected once. Sequencing was performed on peripheral blood, taken about 4.5 months after starting pembrolizumab. These receptors originate from an adult with mismatch repair-deficient cancer. Each CDR3 is given with its conserved first and last residue. A D gene is named only where the DNA matches it firmly. Only part of the rows carry a size: once, few, many, or a class if the clone is expanded.

j_call v_call clone_size d_call cdr3_nt cdr3_aa
TRBJ2-7 TRBV2 . . TGTGCCAGCAGTGTACGGGAGCCAATCTCCTACGAGCAGTACTTC CASSVREPISYEQYF
TRBJ1-1 TRBV29-1 . . TGCAGCGTGGAGGGACACAAGAACACTGAAGCTTTCTTT CSVEGHKNTEAFF
TRBJ2-3 TRBV9 once TRBD2 TGTGCCAGCAGCGTAGGAGGTAGCGGGAGTGTTGATACGCAGTATTTT CASSVGGSGSVDTQYF
TRBJ1-4 TRBV28 once TRBD1 TGTGCCAGCAGTTTAGGCCTTGCCGAGACAGGGCGTGAAAAACTGTTTTTT CASSLGLAETGREKLFF
TRBJ1-2 TRBV19 . . TGTGCCAGTAAGCCAGGTCTTGGTGGCTACACCTTC CASKPGLGGYTF
TRBJ2-7 TRBV6-5 . . TGTGCCAGCAGTTACCGAGTGAGCTCCTACGAGCAGTACTTC CASSYRVSSYEQYF
TRBJ2-3 TRBV7-3 . TRBD2 TGTGCCAGCAGCTCCACCCCACTAGCGGGAGGCTCAGATACGCAGTATTTT CASSSTPLAGGSDTQYF
TRBJ1-1 TRBV6-5 few . TGTGCCAGCAGAAGCCGCCAGGGATCCACTGAAGCTTTCTTT CASRSRQGSTEAFF
TRBJ2-5 TRBV27 . . TGTGCCAGCAGTTTTCGGCGGGATTGGGTGGAGACCCAGTACTTC CASSFRRDWVETQYF
TRBJ2-7 TRBV5-6 few . TGTGCCAGCAGCTGGCCCTCGGGTGGCGAGCAGTACTTC CASSWPSGGEQYF
TRBJ2-3 TRBV6-5 . TRBD2 TGTGCCAGCAGGGCGGGAGGGAGGACAGATACGCAGTATTTT CASRAGGRTDTQYF
TRBJ2-1 TRBV7-9 . . TGTGCCAGCAGGGGGTACAATGAGCAGTTCTTC CASRGYNEQFF
TRBJ2-5 TRBV9 . TRBD1 TGTGCCAGCAGCACAGGGACAGGGCTTAGGGAGACCCAGTACTTC CASSTGTGLRETQYF
TRBJ2-5 TRBV13 . TRBD2 TGTGCCAGCAGCTTCAGCGGGAGGTCGAAGACCCAGTACTTC CASSFSGRSKTQYF
TRBJ1-1 TRBV19 . . TGTGCCAGTAGCCCCGGACCCTATGAAGCTTTCTTT CASSPGPYEAFF
TRBJ2-2 TRBV9 . TRBD2 TGTGCCAGCAGCCCGACTAGCGGGAGGGGGACCGGGGAGCTGTTTTTT CASSPTSGRGTGELFF
TRBJ2-1 TRBV7-8 . TRBD2 TGTGCCAGCAGCTTAAGGACTAGCGGGTACTCCTACAATGAGCAGTTCTTC CASSLRTSGYSYNEQFF
TRBJ2-1 TRBV7-2 . . TGTGCCAGCAGCCCGGGCGCAGCGGATGAGCAGTTCTTC CASSPGAADEQFF
TRBJ2-7 TRBV7-9 . . TGTGCCAGCAGCTTAGCGAGAGGGGACGGGAGCTCCTACGAGCAGTACTTC CASSLARGDGSSYEQYF
TRBJ2-7 TRBV6-6 few TRBD2 TGTGCCAGCAGTTATCTAGCGGGAGTTTACGAGCAGTACTTC CASSYLAGVYEQYF
TRBJ2-5 TRBV5-1 . TRBD2 TGCGCCAGCAGGGCGGGACTAGCGGGAGCTGGAGAGACCCAGTACTTC CASRAGLAGAGETQYF
TRBJ1-2 TRBV6-1 . TRBD1 TGTGCCAGCAGTGAAGCGGGACAGGGGGGGAGATATGGCTACACCTTC CASSEAGQGGRYGYTF
TRBJ2-3 TRBV28 . TRBD2 TGTGCCAGCAGTTTTCCTTCCGAGGGTTCTGGAGAGCGGGAGCGAACAGATACGCAGTATTTT CASSFPSEGSGERERTDTQYF
TRBJ2-7 TRBV5-4 . TRBD1 TGCGCCAGCAGCTATTCCGGGACAGGGGAATACGAGCAGTACTTC CASSYSGTGEYEQYF
TRBJ1-1 TRBV4-2 once . TGTGCCAGCAGCGAAGTGGGGCAGAACACTGAAGCTTTCTTT CASSEVGQNTEAFF
TRBJ2-2 TRBV5-1 . . TGCGCCAGCAGCCCGGAGAGTTACACCGGGGAGCTGTTTTTT CASSPESYTGELFF
TRBJ2-7 TRBV19 . . TGTGCCAGTAGTATAACGCATTCTACCTACGAGCAGTACTTC CASSITHSTYEQYF
TRBJ1-2 TRBV18 once . TGTGCCAGCTCACCATGGGACGGATTCGGCTACACCTTC CASSPWDGFGYTF
TRBJ2-5 TRBV6-5 . . TGTGCCAGCAGGCCCACAGGGAGGGAGACCCAGTACTTC CASRPTGRETQYF
TRBJ2-7 TRBV15 . . TGTGCCACCAGCAGGGACAGCCTCTACGAGCAGTACTTC CATSRDSLYEQYF
TRBJ2-1 TRBV7-9 . . TGTGCCAGCAGCTTAGATCGATCGGCGAGCGAGCAGTTCTTC CASSLDRSASEQFF
TRBJ1-1 TRBV7-9 . TRBD1 TGTGCCAGCAGCGTGGGACAGGGACACACTGAAGCTTTCTTT CASSVGQGHTEAFF
TRBJ2-1 TRBV11-2 . TRBD1 TGTGCCAGCAGCCCTGACAGGGGTTCCCACAATGAGCAGTTCTTC CASSPDRGSHNEQFF
TRBJ2-7 TRBV6-5 . TRBD2 TGTGCCAGCAGTAGGGACTATACCTACGAGCAGTACTTC CASSRDYTYEQYF
TRBJ2-7 TRBV11-2 . TRBD1 TGTGCCAGCAGCCTGAGGACAGGGGGCATCCACGAGCAGTACTTC CASSLRTGGIHEQYF
TRBJ2-2 TRBV7-7 . TRBD1 TGTGCTAGCAGCACGGGACAGGGGCACACCGGGGAGCTGTTTTTT CASSTGQGHTGELFF
TRBJ1-1 TRBV2 . TRBD1 TGTGCCAGCAGTGGGTCACAGGGGGCGCCGGGGACTGAAGCTTTCTTT CASSGSQGAPGTEAFF
TRBJ1-2 TRBV7-8 . . TGTGCCAGCAGCTTGGACATCTTATATGGCTACACCTTC CASSLDILYGYTF
TRBJ2-7 TRBV27 . . TGTGCCAGCAGTTTGAAAGGGGTAACCTACGAGCAGTACTTC CASSLKGVTYEQYF
TRBJ1-2 TRBV4-2 . . TGTGCCAGCAGCCAAGATCCAGACCTACGGAATGGGGGCTACACCTTC CASSQDPDLRNGGYTF
TRBJ2-1 TRBV18 few TRBD1 TGTGCCAGCTCACCGCGACAGGGGGACAATGAGCAGTTCTTC CASSPRQGDNEQFF
TRBJ2-3 TRBV5-4 . . TGTGCCAGCAGCTTGGGACGGCCTTACACAGATACGCAGTATTTT CASSLGRPYTDTQYF
TRBJ2-7 TRBV6-5 . . TGTGCCATCAGTGACCCTAAAGACTCCTACGAGCAGTACTTC CAISDPKDSYEQYF